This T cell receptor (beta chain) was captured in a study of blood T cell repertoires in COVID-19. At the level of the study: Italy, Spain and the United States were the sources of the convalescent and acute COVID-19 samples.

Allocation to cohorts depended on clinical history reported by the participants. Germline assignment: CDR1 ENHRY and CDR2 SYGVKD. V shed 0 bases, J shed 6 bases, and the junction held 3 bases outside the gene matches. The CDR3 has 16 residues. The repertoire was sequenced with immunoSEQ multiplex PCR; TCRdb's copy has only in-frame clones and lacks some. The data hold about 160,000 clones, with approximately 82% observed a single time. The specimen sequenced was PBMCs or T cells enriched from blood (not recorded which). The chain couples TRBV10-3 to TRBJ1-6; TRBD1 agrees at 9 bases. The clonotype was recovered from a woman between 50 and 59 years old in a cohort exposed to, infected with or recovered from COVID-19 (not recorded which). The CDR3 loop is CAISESRTGANSPLHF. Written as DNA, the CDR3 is TGTGCCATCAGTGAGTCAAGGACAGGGGCTAATTCACCCCTCCACTTT.